A selection of T cell receptor beta chains follows, all from one sample in a study of identifying expanded T cells in peripheral blood. This table comes from immunoSEQ multiplex PCR, and its TCRdb copy is limited to in-frame clones, with some not included. Of more than 50,000 clones in the sample, around 83% were seen once. The sample taken for sequencing was blood. The receptors stem from a person between 18 and 75 years old in good health. CDR3s include the opening cysteine and the closing phenylalanine or tryptophan. The D gene is left open where the match is weak. Size is omitted from some rows. Given values are once, few, many or a class for expanded clones.

-,-,TRBV19,TRBJ1-2,TGTGCCAGTATGGCGGACCCTACAAAGACAGGCTACACCTTC,CASMADPTKTGYTF
-,-,TRBV5-4,TRBJ2-3,TGTGCCAGCAGCTTGGCGCCGACAGATACGCAGTATTTT,CASSLAPTDTQYF
few,TRBD1,TRBV30,TRBJ1-2,TGTGCCTGGAGTGTAAATATAGATGGGACAGGGGATGGCTACACCTTC,CAWSVNIDGTGDGYTF
-,TRBD2,TRBV7-2,TRBJ2-3,TGTGCCAGCAGCTCCCGACTAGCGGGGATCACAGATACGCAGTATTTT,CASSSRLAGITDTQYF
-,-,TRBV27,TRBJ2-3,TGTGCCAGCAGACTTAGGGTGGACACAGATACGCAGTATTTT,CASRLRVDTDTQYF
medium-sized,-,TRBV21-1,TRBJ1-5,TGTGCCAGCAGCAAAGCGCAGCGGGAGTGTCCCCAGCATTTT,CASSKAQRECPQHF
-,TRBD1,TRBV5-1,TRBJ1-1,TGCGCCAGCAGCTTGGGGACAGGGAGGCATGGTCAGAGCACTGAAGCTTTCTTT,CASSLGTGRHGQSTEAFF
few,-,TRBV6-5,TRBJ1-3,TGTGCCAGCAGTCGTCAGGCTGGAAACACCATATATTTT,CASSRQAGNTIYF
-,-,TRBV5-1,TRBJ2-5,TGCGCCAGCAGCTGGGGCCCTGGGGAGACCCAGTACTTC,CASSWGPGETQYF
-,-,TRBV5-1,TRBJ2-1,TGCGCCAGCAGCCATCGGGGGTACAATGAGCAGTTCTTC,CASSHRGYNEQFF
-,-,TRBV25-1,TRBJ1-2,TGTGCCAGCAGGGAGCACACCGTTGGGGAACACATCTTC,CASREHTVGEHIF
-,TRBD1,TRBV18,TRBJ1-2,TGTGCCAGCTCACCGAACCCGGGACAGGGGGTAGGCTACACCTTC,CASSPNPGQGVGYTF
-,TRBD1,TRBV5-1,TRBJ1-2,TGCGCCAGCAGCTTGGAGACAGGGTATGGCTATGGCTACACCTTC,CASSLETGYGYGYTF
-,TRBD2,TRBV28,TRBJ2-7,TGTGCCAGCAGTTTATGGACTAGCGGGAGTGCGGGCGAGCAGTACTTC,CASSLWTSGSAGEQYF
-,-,TRBV6-5,TRBJ2-2,TGTGCCAGCAGTTACTCGGGACGGTCTTATTCCGGGGAGCTGTTTTTT,CASSYSGRSYSGELFF
few,-,TRBV29-1,TRBJ1-1,TGCAGCGTTGAGGAACAGGTGGCTGAAGCTTTCTTT,CSVEEQVAEAFF
-,TRBD2,TRBV14,TRBJ2-3,TGTGCCAGCAGCCCAGGACTAGCGGGGGCCGATACGCAGTATTTT,CASSPGLAGADTQYF
-,-,TRBV18,TRBJ2-3,TGTGCCAGCAGCCAGGGGAGCACAGATACGCAGTATTTT,CASSQGSTDTQYF
-,-,TRBV6-1,TRBJ2-5,TGTGCCAGCAGTGAAGTCGGCCAGGGGACCCAGTACTTC,CASSEVGQGTQYF
once,-,TRBV27,TRBJ2-3,TGTGCCAGCAGTTCGGCGATTACGCAGTATTTT,CASSSAITQYF
-,TRBD2,TRBV7-2,TRBJ2-3,TGTGCCAGCAGCTTAGCGGGGGGGATCTTCCGCACAGATACGCAGTATTTT,CASSLAGGIFRTDTQYF
-,-,TRBV5-1,TRBJ2-1,TGCGCCAGCAGCTTGAGTAGCGTAGGCAATGAGCAGTTCTTC,CASSLSSVGNEQFF
-,-,TRBV30,TRBJ1-3,TGTGCCTGGAGAAAAGGCCGGGACCAGGATTCTGGAAACACCATATATTTT,CAWRKGRDQDSGNTIYF
-,-,TRBV5-6,TRBJ2-2,TGTGCCAGCGGCTGGGAGGCCGGGGAGCTGTTTTTT,CASGWEAGELFF
-,-,TRBV5-1,TRBJ2-1,TGCGCCAGCAGTCGGGATTTTAGCTCCTACAATGAGCAGTTCTTC,CASSRDFSSYNEQFF
-,TRBD1,TRBV15,TRBJ2-3,TGTGCCACCAGCTCCCTGGACAGGGGGTGGGCAGATACGCAGTATTTT,CATSSLDRGWADTQYF
-,-,TRBV19,TRBJ2-2,TGTGCCAGTATGAATACTCGGCATTGGAACACCGGGGAGCTGTTTTTT,CASMNTRHWNTGELFF
-,-,TRBV19,TRBJ2-4,TGTGCCAGTAGTCGCCTAGGGGGTACAGGGAGTGACATTCAGTACTTC,CASSRLGGTGSDIQYF
few,-,TRBV19,TRBJ2-3,TGTGCCAGTAGTAGTCTAGCGTTGGGGCCCAGCACAGATACGCAGTATTTT,CASSSLALGPSTDTQYF
-,-,TRBV7-8,TRBJ2-3,TGTGCCAGCAGCTTAGAACTCCAAACAGATACGCAGTATTTT,CASSLELQTDTQYF
-,-,TRBV5-1,TRBJ1-1,TGCGCCAGCAGCTTGAGGGGGGAGGCGACTGAAGCTTTCTTT,CASSLRGEATEAFF
-,TRBD1,TRBV6-1,TRBJ1-2,TGTGCCAGCAGTGAAGTCGACAGGGGGCTTCCCTATGGCTACACCTTC,CASSEVDRGLPYGYTF
-,TRBD2,TRBV7-2,TRBJ2-5,TGTGCCAGCAGCTTAGGCGGGGGGGCCCAAGAGACCCAGTACTTC,CASSLGGGAQETQYF
-,TRBD1,TRBV4-1,TRBJ1-2,TGCGCCAGCAGCGAGATTCCAGGGGGAAGAGGCTACACCTTC,CASSEIPGGRGYTF
once,TRBD1,TRBV7-2,TRBJ1-1,TGTGCCAGCAGCGTAAGACAGGGGTACACTGAAGCTTTCTTT,CASSVRQGYTEAFF
-,TRBD2,TRBV11-3,TRBJ2-3,TGTGCCAGCAGCTTACACTCTAGCGGGAGGACAGATACGCAGTATTTT,CASSLHSSGRTDTQYF
-,-,TRBV5-4,TRBJ2-4,TGTGCCAGCAGCCCCCTAGCGAGCCGAGGAGACATTCAGTACTTC,CASSPLASRGDIQYF
-,-,TRBV20-1,TRBJ1-4,TGCAGTGCTAGAGAAGGGGAAAAACTGTTTTTT,CSAREGEKLFF
-,-,TRBV7-8,TRBJ1-2,TGTGCCAGCAGCTTACTACAGACCCGAGGGGGCTACACCTTC,CASSLLQTRGGYTF
-,-,TRBV28,TRBJ1-1,TGTGCCAGCAGTATCCCGACAGGTATGACGAACACTGAAGCTTTCTTT,CASSIPTGMTNTEAFF
once,TRBD1,TRBV15,TRBJ1-2,TGTGCCACCAGCAGTTCCGGGACAGGGGTCGGTGGCTACACCTTC,CATSSSGTGVGGYTF
-,TRBD1,TRBV7-8,TRBJ2-7,TGTGCCAGCAGCCCGTCGACAGGGAGAATAGGGTACGAGCAGTACTTC,CASSPSTGRIGYEQYF
-,-,TRBV21-1,TRBJ1-1,TGTGCCAGCCTCGAGGTAAACACTGAAGCTTTCTTT,CASLEVNTEAFF
-,TRBD1,TRBV2,TRBJ1-2,TGTGCCAGCAGAGCTAAAACGGACAGGGACGAACGCCGTGGCTACACCTTC,CASRAKTDRDERRGYTF
-,-,TRBV7-9,TRBJ2-3,TGTGCCAGCAGCTTAGCGGGGGGCTCTCGCCCAGATACGCAGTATTTT,CASSLAGGSRPDTQYF
-,-,TRBV27,TRBJ2-1,TGTGCCAGCAGTTTAAACCTAGGTGAGCAGTTCTTC,CASSLNLGEQFF
-,-,TRBV6-5,TRBJ2-1,TGTGCCAGCAGTCCCAATACCGGGGAGAGGAATGAGCAGTTCTTC,CASSPNTGERNEQFF
-,TRBD1,TRBV6-5,TRBJ2-2,TGTGCCAGCAACCGGGACAGGGGGACCGGGGAGCTGTTTTTT,CASNRDRGTGELFF
-,TRBD1,TRBV6-5,TRBJ1-2,TGTGCCAGCAGATCGACAGGGGTCGGGGGCTACACCTTC,CASRSTGVGGYTF
-,-,TRBV5-1,TRBJ1-2,TGCGCCAGCAGGGGTTTCGGCGTCGCGGTTGGCTACACCTTC,CASRGFGVAVGYTF
-,-,TRBV7-9,TRBJ1-1,TGTGCCAGCAGCTTATGGGGGCGAACTGAAGCTTTCTTT,CASSLWGRTEAFF
-,-,TRBV19,TRBJ1-2,TGTGCCAGTAGGACCGGGAGAGACTATGGCTACACCTTC,CASRTGRDYGYTF
-,-,TRBV30,TRBJ2-3,TGTGCCTGGACCCTGGATCAGTGGACAGATACGCAGTATTTT,CAWTLDQWTDTQYF
-,-,TRBV7-8,TRBJ1-5,TGTGCCAGCAGCTTCGCCGGTGGCGGAGGGGAGTATCAGCCCCAGCATTTT,CASSFAGGGGEYQPQHF